This TCR beta chain was obtained from a study of blood T cell repertoires in COVID-19. Whole-study context: COVID-19 samples, acute and convalescent, were from the United States, Italy and Spain. Sample material is recorded as cDNA or gDNA derived from T cells, B-cell-depleted T cells, or PBMCs.

CDR3 size: 14 residues. V lost 6 bases, J lost 8 bases, and 12 bases stayed unmatched. Germline V gene data show CDR1 as KGHSH and CDR2 as LQKENI. Authors' analysis steps: Using reference gene primer amplification, nucleated cell counts were estimated. The protocol was immunoSEQ multiplex PCR, while the TCRdb copy is restricted to in-frame clones and leaves out a portion. V and J calls plus clone size are reproduced from that table; the DNA served to infer D and trimming. The sample has 87,000 or so clones, 75% to 90% seen once. This clone was seen a handful of times. The source is a man aged 80 or over with acute or convalescent COVID-19. The sample was peripheral blood. This chain connects TRBV18 to TRBJ1-2, with TRBD1 identical over 7 bases. DNA of the CDR3: TGTGCCAGCTCTGGGGACAGCGGAGGGTTAGGCTACACCTTC. This codes for CASSGDSGGLGYTF.